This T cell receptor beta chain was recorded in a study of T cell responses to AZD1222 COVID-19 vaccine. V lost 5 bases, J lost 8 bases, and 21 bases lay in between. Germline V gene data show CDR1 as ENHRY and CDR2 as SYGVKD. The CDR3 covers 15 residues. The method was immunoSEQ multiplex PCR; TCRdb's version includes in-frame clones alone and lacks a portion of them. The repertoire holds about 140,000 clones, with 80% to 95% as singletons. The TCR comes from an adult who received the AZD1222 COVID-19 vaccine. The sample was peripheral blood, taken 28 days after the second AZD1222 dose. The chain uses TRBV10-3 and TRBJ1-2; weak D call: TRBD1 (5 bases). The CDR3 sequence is CAISQRGPGTDGYTF. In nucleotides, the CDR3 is TGTGCCATCAGTCAGAGGGGTCCGGGAACCGACGGCTACACCTTC.